Listed below are T cell receptor beta chains from one sample, sequenced in a study of blood T cell repertoires in COVID-19. Profiled with immunoSEQ multiplex PCR; TCRdb holds only in-frame clones, not every one. The sample holds about 320,000 clones, approximately 88% seen once. Specimen: PBMCs or T cells enriched from blood (not recorded which). The receptors were sampled from a man aged 55 to 70 who had recovered from COVID-19. Each CDR3 is given with its conserved first and last residue. Only part of the rows carry a size: once, few, many, or a class if the clone is expanded.

V	J	size	CDR3
TRBV28	TRBJ2-7	-	CASSSPTSGSFYEQYF
TRBV28	TRBJ2-1	-	CASSLLASGINEQFF
TRBV28	TRBJ2-5	-	CATIAGGQETQYF
TRBV20-1	TRBJ2-3	-	CSASGLASSTDTQYF
TRBV4-1	TRBJ1-6	-	CASSQVAVSSYNSPLHF
TRBV5-1	TRBJ2-5	-	CASSLAEVGETQYF
TRBV10-1	TRBJ2-5	-	CASSESNRGETQYF
TRBV2	TRBJ2-5	-	CASDQTAGGSETQYF
TRBV19	TRBJ1-1	-	CASSIQTGGFTEAFF
TRBV11-2	TRBJ2-3	-	CASSLGLAASTDTQYF
TRBV7-3	TRBJ2-7	-	CASAFSGLDSYEQYF
TRBV5-1	TRBJ2-2	-	CASSSETSGGGELFF
TRBV13	TRBJ2-7	-	CASSSGTGSYEQYF
TRBV2	TRBJ2-5	once	CASSFAGTSGETQYF
TRBV6-5	TRBJ2-1	-	CASSYPSGSGKTEQFF
TRBV3-1/TRBV3-2	TRBJ2-7	-	CASSQFLAYEQYF
TRBV7-2	TRBJ2-3	-	CASSFGGRTDTQYF
TRBV2	TRBJ1-1	-	CASSEDRQMNTEAFF